Presented here are 8 T cell receptor beta chains from one specimen sequenced in a study of T cells in Graves' hyperthyroidism and ophthalmopathy. TCR beta CDR3 region amplification was performed from RNA transcripts. Primed by the HTBI set, a first-round RT-PCR was run on the TCR CDR3. TCRdb fed the multiplex PCR reads into MiXCR, producing one record per CDR3 protein. The data hold about 290,000 distinct CDR3 sequences, with less than 15% observed a single time. Input material: blood. The receptors were sampled from a woman aged 25 to 39 with Graves' hyperthyroidism that later progressed to Graves' ophthalmopathy.

This clonotype was seen ten or more times. Written as DNA, the CDR3 is TGCAGTGCTAGGGCGCGCGAGAGCTCCTACGAGCAGTACTTC. Translating it yields CSARARESSYEQYF. The chain recombines TRBV20-1 with TRBJ2-7; no clear D. The V and J ends lost 3 bases and 0 bases respectively, with 12 bases between them. The germline V gene encodes CDR1 DFQATT and CDR2 SNEGSKA (reference sequence). This CDR3 is 14 amino acids long.

This clonotype was found many times. V gene TRBV18 combines with J gene TRBJ2-2; 7 nucleotides line up with TRBD1. This CDR3 spans 16 amino acids. V lost 0 bases and J lost 5; bases outside the gene matches: 6. The germline CDR1 and CDR2 sequences are KGHSH and LQKENI. The CDR3 loop reads CASSPPTGSGTGELFF. The DNA for the CDR3 is TGTGCCAGCTCACCACCGACAGGGTCGGGGACCGGGGAGCTGTTTTTT.

In this sample, this clonotype turned up many times. The chain is built from TRBV7-2 and TRBJ2-7, with D uncertain. The V end lost 4 bases, the J end lost 2 bases, and 15 bases lay between the germline ends. Germline CDR1 and CDR2: SGHTA and FQGNSA. The CDR3 totals 15 residues. In DNA, the CDR3 is TGTGCCAGCAGCTCTCCATGGACCAACACCTACGAGCAGTACTTC. Translated, it gives CASSSPWTNTYEQYF. Drawing the rest from reference TRBV7-2 and TRBJ2-7, the complete variable domain is GAGVSQSPSNKVTEKGKDVELRCDPISGHTALYWYRQSLGQGLEFLIYFQGNSAPDKSGLPSDRFSAERTGGSVSTLTIQRTQQEDSAVYLCASSSPWTNTYEQYFGPGTRLTVT.

This clonotype occurred many times. This sequence joins TRBV3-1 and TRBJ2-7; 7 nucleotides agree with TRBD2. Germline assignment: CDR1 LGHDT and CDR2 YNNKEL (reference sequence). CDR3 length equals 13 residues. The junction had 10 bases not matched to a gene; V was cut back by 8 bases and J by 6 bases. The CDR3 here is CASGSLAGAEQYF. The CDR3, as DNA: TGTGCCAGCGGCTCACTCGCGGGAGCCGAGCAGTACTTC.

A remark on this clonotype: This clone may be a read error of a much larger clone one base away. The CDR3 nucleotides read TGTGCCAGTAGTATTCTAGAAGGGGGCTATGGCTACACCTTC. Protein sequence: CASSILEGGYGYTF. The chain has TRBV19 and TRBJ1-2, with D possibly being TRBD1 (6 bases). Germline loops: CDR1 LNHDA, CDR2 SQIVND (reference sequence). The CDR3 loop spans 14 amino acids. V lost 3 bases and J lost 4, with 12 bases in between.

This clonotype was recorded at least ten times. V is TRBV7-2 and J is TRBJ1-1; D uncertain. This CDR3 is built from 14 residues. The ends were cut back, 1 base at V and 4 bases at J, with 10 bases in the middle. Germline values: CDR1 SGHTA, CDR2 FQGNSA. CDR3: CASSLDGTGTEAFF. CDR3 in DNA: TGTGCCAGCAGCTTAGACGGAACGGGCACTGAAGCTTTCTTT. Combining the CDR3 with reference TRBV7-2 and TRBJ1-1 gives the whole variable domain GAGVSQSPSNKVTEKGKDVELRCDPISGHTALYWYRQSLGQGLEFLIYFQGNSAPDKSGLPSDRFSAERTGGSVSTLTIQRTQQEDSAVYLCASSLDGTGTEAFFGQGTRLTVV.

V gene TRBV15 combines with J gene TRBJ1-5; D call uncertain. Germline CDR1 is LNHNV and CDR2 is YYDKDF (reference sequence). V was cut by 1 base and J by 4 bases, with 5 bases left in between. CDR3 size: 13 residues. The chain's CDR3 is CATSRATNQPQHF. CDR3 in DNA: TGTGCCACCAGCAGAGCGACGAATCAGCCCCAGCATTTT.

There are a few counts of this clonotype. This sequence joins TRBV5-1 and TRBJ1-4; the match to TRBD1 covers 9 bases. Trimming at V came to 0 bases and at J to 7 bases, leaving 4 bases not matched to a gene. The CDR3 has 15 residues. Germline CDR1 SGHRS, CDR2 YFSETQ. CDR3 bases: TGCGCCAGCAGCTTGGCGGGACAGGGCGGTGAAAAACTGTTTTTT. Its translation: CASSLAGQGGEKLFF.